There are a few counts of the clone carrying this TCR beta chain. The antigen is undetermined. The sample belongs to a study of T-cell memory formation after mild COVID-19. The V end lost 0 bases, the J end lost 2 bases, and 12 bases lay between the germline ends. Germline values: CDR1 SGHNT, CDR2 YENEEA. The CDR3 covers 16 residues. TCRdb independently ran MiXCR on the 5' RACE reads; one entry per CDR3 protein. Of approximately 350,000 distinct CDR3 sequences listed, over 25% are singletons. Study-level points and caveats: Clones shrinking between day 15 and 85 showed a balanced CD4/CD8 split, and those that grew later tilted toward CD4+.

Sequences were obtained from PBMCs or a T cell subset sorted from them (not recorded which). The receptor was isolated from an adult woman who had mild COVID-19 (a few samples of this study predate the infection). Cell type and time point are not known. The chain is built from TRBV11-3 and TRBJ2-3; weak D call: TRBD2 (5 bases). The CDR3 coding sequence is TGTGCCAGCAGCTTAGATTTGGGAGCCGACACAGATACGCAGTATTTT. Translation: CASSLDLGADTDTQYF. Variable domain in full (rest from reference TRBV11-3 and TRBJ2-3): EAGVVQSPRYKIIEKKQPVAFWCNPISGHNTLYWYLQNLGQGPELLIRYENEEAVDDSQLPKDRFSAERLKGVDSTLKIQPAELGDSAVYLCASSLDLGADTDTQYFGPGTRLTVL.